This T cell receptor beta chain was found in a study of blood T cell repertoires in COVID-19 (dated by TCRdb to the early 2020s). Describing the broader study: The collaborator samples originated in the United States, Italy and Spain and spanned the acute and convalescent phases of COVID-19. The material from the prospective study consisted of cDNA or gDNA derived from T cells, B-cell-depleted T cells, or PBMCs. Subjects who had been exposed to COVID-19, were actively infected with it, or had recovered from it provided the deeply sampled blood TCRbeta repertoires that made up the dataset. The repertoires were made available in a free public database intended to serve as a resource for research on the immune response to SARS-CoV-2. The samples were drawn from two sources: the first 160 participants of the ongoing ImmuneRACE study, and 1,254 subjects contributed by 6 global collaborators. A de-identified subject ID, COVID-19 status, age in years and sex were almost always included in the sample metadata. Where HLA class I and class II types were available, the types were taken from metadata supplied by the sample provider, not from assay-based typing. Broad study findings and their caveats: The quantity of clinical and demographic metadata differed by source and by participant and was supplied without curation.

Regarding this clone: What this receptor recognizes is not known. Base qualities are missing; no much larger clone stands one base away.

Whole blood was collected in K2EDTA tubes by collaborating institutions according to the institutions' own protocols. Collaborator samples were shipped for TCRbeta analysis as frozen whole blood, isolated PBMCs, or DNA extracted from either sample type. The germline V gene (reference sequence) provides CDR1 SGHNT and CDR2 YYREEE. The CDR3 has 15 amino acids, counting the end cysteine and phenylalanine. Only the CDR3 part of the read is kept: 45 bases, read in frame from the first base. V ends up 3 bases short and J 1 base short, with an unmatched junction base count of 3. The immunoSEQ Assay, a bias-controlled multiplex PCR, was used to amplify TCRbeta CDR3 regions from genomic DNA. The original methods were these. The number of nucleated cells in each sample was estimated by amplification of reference gene primers within the assay. To quantify the absolute abundance of each unique TCRbeta CDR3 rearrangement, sequence reads were collapsed and filtered. For each sample, productive Simpson clonality was calculated by taking the square root of Simpson's diversity index across productive rearrangements. TCRdb obtained this table from immuneACCESS and retained in-frame rearrangements with V and J assigned. These tables miss some clones; where compared with another copy, unresolved V genes account for less than half of the shortfall, and the remainder is unexplained. Clone size and V and J calls were adopted from that table, with D and trimming inferred from the DNA. This sample comprises under 200,000 clones, less than 90% of them detected only once. 2.1% of the sample belongs to the ten largest clones.

The rearranged segments are TRBV5-4 and TRBJ1-2, and 10 junction bases match TRBD1. The specimen was peripheral blood. The TCR was taken from a man aged 65 to 79 with active or convalescent COVID-19. At the DNA level, the sequence is TGTGCCAGCAGCTCTCGGACAGGGGGTAACTATGGCTACACCTTC. Its translation reads: CASSSRTGGNYGYTF.